This T cell receptor beta chain was recorded in a study of OX40 agonist ivuxolimab in advanced cancers. Study overall: Hepatocellular carcinoma, melanoma, renal cell or head and neck cancer occurred in dose-escalation patients.

Collection of blood occurred at baseline, at cycle 4 day 1, and at cycle 7 day 1. Data came from immunoSEQ multiplex PCR; TCRdb stores just in-frame clones and leaves some out. Seen here are more than 40,000 clones, roughly 85% observed once, and the top ten hold roughly 50%. CDR1 and CDR2 from the germline V gene are SQVTM and ANQGSEA. Trimming cost V 4 bases and J 1 base; bases outside gene matches: 8. The CDR3 extends over 15 amino acids. Whole-study results and caveats: The authors did not determine the antigen specificity of the expanded peripheral T cells. CD8+ T cells were the subset that, on average, had more expanded clones than CD4+.

As to this clone: Its antigen is unknown.

The source of this sequence is an adult with an advanced solid tumor such as melanoma, head and neck, liver or kidney cancer. The V call is TRBV29-1, the J call TRBJ2-3, with 7 bases fitting TRBD2. The sample consisted of CD4+ or CD8+ T cells sorted from blood, taken in a trial of the OX40 agonist ivuxolimab. As DNA, the CDR3 is TGCAGCGTTGGGGGCGGGAGATTCGGCACAGATACGCAGTATTTT. This translates into CSVGGGRFGTDTQYF.